This T cell receptor beta chain was observed in a study of immune cell composition in non-small cell lung cancer. About the research overall: Lung adenocarcinoma or squamous carcinoma made up most tumours. The study, taken as a whole, reports: Lung adenocarcinomas had lower top 10 clone scores and clonality than squamous tumours. Shared sequences between tumour-reactive and dominant in vivo clones were not proven. Tumour-associated clones >0.5% occurred in 25% to 40% of adenocarcinomas, roughly 75% of squamous.

Regarding this clone: What it binds is unknown.

TCRdb's copy holds only in-frame clones and misses some; the assay was immunoSEQ multiplex PCR. The sample lists 10,000 or so clones, less than 80% seen once, with approximately 10% in the top ten. The CDR3 has 15 amino acids. The V and J ends lost 5 bases and 4 bases, in that order; junction bases with no gene match: 6. Germline values: CDR1 SGHTA, CDR2 FQGNSA. The clonotype comes from a human donor with non-small cell lung cancer. The chain is built from TRBV7-2 and TRBJ1-3, with TRBD1 identical over 9 bases. The sample taken for sequencing was lung tumor tissue. The DNA of the CDR3 is TGTGCCAGCAGCCAACAGGGGGCGCCAGGAAACACCATATATTTT. Protein: CASSQQGAPGNTIYF.